Listed below are T cell receptor beta chains from one sample, sequenced in a study of T cells after yellow fever vaccination. Each CDR3 protein gets one entry after TCRdb re-called the 5' RACE reads with MiXCR. The sample has about 340,000 distinct CDR3 sequences, 8.5% to 10% seen once. The sample in question was PBMCs, obtained on the day of the first yellow fever vaccination. The receptor source for this set is a man in his late teens or twenties who received the YFV17D yellow fever vaccine. Both conserved end residues are trimmed from each CDR3.

V	J	CDR3
TRBV7-2	TRBJ2-1	ASSISAVEQF
TRBV5-1	TRBJ2-5	ASSGRASGNQETQY
TRBV4-3	TRBJ1-2	ASSQGGTGAHYGYT
TRBV7-2	TRBJ2-7	ASSSSAGTRYEQY
TRBV12-3/TRBV12-4	TRBJ2-1	ASIRRTSEIYNEQF
TRBV30	TRBJ1-1	AWGDPGRTEAF
TRBV20-1	TRBJ1-1	SARGQGARTEAF
TRBV6-5	TRBJ2-2	ASSYDRARGSNTGELF
TRBV11-1	TRBJ2-3	ASSLMAGANLRAKSTDTQY
TRBV5-4	TRBJ2-7	ASSLRGPVSQGHEQY
TRBV5-5	TRBJ1-6	ASSLASSPLH
TRBV18	TRBJ2-3	ASHAQADTQY
TRBV20-1	TRBJ2-3	SARDSRRDTQY
TRBV29-1	TRBJ1-1	SVATIQGSTEAF
TRBV4-1	TRBJ1-4	ASSQAGQNEKLF
TRBV29-1	TRBJ1-5	SVGQGGNQPQH
TRBV6-1	TRBJ1-3	ASSARDIPFSGNTIY
TRBV4-2	TRBJ2-1	ASSQQLAIYNEQF
TRBV5-6	TRBJ2-7	ASSWGRDYEQY
TRBV5-4	TRBJ1-5	ASSSGTGGQGQPQH
TRBV20-1	TRBJ2-3	SASTHPGDTQY
TRBV6-6	TRBJ1-1	ASNTPRGDAAF
TRBV5-1	TRBJ2-2	ASSSAQNTGELF
TRBV29-1	TRBJ1-1	SVIESDTEAF
TRBV7-2	TRBJ1-6	ASSLRYPGTAASPLH
TRBV6-1	TRBJ1-3	ASSRTGRVGRNTIY
TRBV21-1	TRBJ1-2	ASFLWTGVDGYT
TRBV2	TRBJ2-3	ASSDYPVTDTQY
TRBV7-2	TRBJ2-7	ASSLAQREDEQY
TRBV20-1	TRBJ1-1	SARRAGRDYTEAF
TRBV5-4	TRBJ2-2	ASSSQSRGGGGELF
TRBV7-8	TRBJ1-1	ASSLGETRWAF
TRBV6-1	TRBJ1-2	ASSEAGPMSNYGYT
TRBV7-3	TRBJ2-6	ASSRGAIASSGANVLT
TRBV11-2	TRBJ2-4	ASSSLGAGEDIQY